This is a list of T cell receptor beta chains from one sample in a study of breast tumors, draining lymph nodes, adjacent tissues. MiXCR, run by TCRdb on the multiplex PCR reads, gives a single entry per CDR3 protein. The table has about 15,000 distinct CDR3 sequences, around 47% seen once. Sequenced: tumor-adjacent breast tissue. All receptors derive from a female donor with breast cancer. Some clones in this sample may be carry-over from other donors' samples. CDR3s include the opening cysteine and the closing phenylalanine or tryptophan. The D gene is left open where the match is weak. Clone sizes are given selectively: once, few, many, or a class where the clone is expanded.

TRBJ1-5,TRBV20-1,many,13,TRBD1,CSAQTGEHQPQHF,TGCAGTGCTCAGACAGGGGAACATCAGCCCCAGCATTTT
TRBJ2-1,TRBV4-3,medium-sized,18,TRBD2,CASSQDPTGGSSYNEQFF,TGCGCCAGCAGCCAAGATCCCACGGGCGGGAGCTCCTACAATGAGCAGTTCTTC
TRBJ1-2,TRBV4-1,many,12,-,CASSHTGLGYTF,TGCGCCAGCAGCCATACAGGGCTTGGCTACACCTTC
TRBJ1-5,TRBV6-1,many,15,-,CASKEGPYSNQPQHF,TGTGCCAGCAAGGAAGGACCCTATAGCAATCAGCCCCAGCATTTT
TRBJ1-5,TRBV6-5,many,15,-,CASSKQGLKNQPQHF,TGTGCCAGCAGCAAACAGGGACTTAAAAATCAGCCCCAGCATTTT
TRBJ2-5,TRBV20-1,-,16,-,CSARDRPVAPQETQYF,TGCAGTGCTAGAGATCGGCCGGTAGCTCCCCAAGAGACCCAGTACTTC
TRBJ2-1,TRBV12-3/TRBV12-4,-,14,-,CASTPGEPGNEQFF,TGTGCCAGCACACCAGGGGAACCTGGGAATGAGCAGTTCTTC
TRBJ2-7,TRBV24-1,large,12,-,CATSQGPYEQYF,TGTGCCACCAGCCAGGGCCCCTACGAGCAGTACTTC
TRBJ2-1,TRBV7-8,many,16,TRBD1,CASSQITGTAYNEQFF,TGTGCCAGCAGCCAAATCACCGGGACAGCCTACAATGAGCAGTTCTTC
TRBJ1-6,TRBV3-1,-,16,TRBD1,CASRPDRGRNNSPLHF,TGTGCCAGCAGACCGGACAGGGGGCGAAATAACTCACCCCTCCACTTT
TRBJ2-7,TRBV9,many,14,-,CASSPRLAGYEQYF,TGTGCCAGCAGCCCCCGGCTAGCCGGATACGAGCAGTACTTC
TRBJ1-6,TRBV7-8,-,18,TRBD1,CASSLVGTGSPRGPPLHF,TGTGCCAGCAGCTTAGTAGGGACAGGGTCGCCCCGGGGACCACCCCTCCACTTT
TRBJ2-3,TRBV7-9,many,15,-,CASSFRVGGTDTQYF,TGTGCCAGCAGCTTTAGGGTAGGGGGCACAGATACGCAGTATTTT
TRBJ2-7,TRBV7-6,-,21,TRBD2,CASSSPPFGIGLHLGEGEQYF,TGTGCCAGCAGCTCCCCCCCGTTCGGAATCGGGCTACACCTCGGGGAGGGCGAGCAGTACTTC
TRBJ2-7,TRBV6-5,-,16,TRBD2,CASRKTSGGSSYEQYF,TGTGCCAGCAGAAAGACTAGCGGGGGTAGCTCCTACGAGCAGTACTTC
TRBJ1-2,TRBV7-3,once,15,-,CASSLVRQGRNGYTF,TGTGCCAGCAGCTTGGTCCGGCAGGGACGGAATGGCTACACCTTC
TRBJ2-7,TRBV9,-,15,-,CASSVGGLALDEQYF,TGTGCCAGCAGCGTAGGAGGCCTCGCGTTAGACGAGCAGTACTTC
TRBJ2-1,TRBV7-9,-,15,-,CASSYRDFHNNEQPF,TGTGCCAGCAGCTACCGGGACTTCCACAACAATGAGCAGCCCTTC
TRBJ2-7,TRBV7-2,-,12,-,CASSSSVGEQYF,TGTGCCAGCAGCTCCTCGGTGGGGGAGCAGTACTTC